These T cell receptor beta chains were read from a single sample in a study of OX40 agonist ivuxolimab in advanced cancers. The assay was immunoSEQ multiplex PCR, and TCRdb's table has in-frame clones only and misses some. The sample holds some 49,000 clones; roughly nine tenths are singletons and the top ten take about 52%. The material was CD4+ or CD8+ T cells sorted from blood, obtained in a trial of the OX40 agonist ivuxolimab. The receptors come from an adult with an advanced solid tumor such as melanoma, head and neck, liver or kidney cancer. Each CDR3 is given with its conserved first and last residue. D genes are given only for firm matches. Only part of the rows carry a size: once, few, many, or a class if the clone is expanded.

once | TRBJ2-3 | TRBD2 | TRBV5-6 | TGTGCCAGCAGGATTAGCGGGGGCGGAACAGATACGCAGTATTTT | CASRISGGGTDTQYF
- | TRBJ1-1 | - | TRBV4-3 | TGCGCCAGCAGCCGGGACCTTCCGAACACTGAAGCTTTCTTT | CASSRDLPNTEAFF
- | TRBJ2-1 | - | TRBV10-3 | TGTGCCATCACTGATTCCGGCTTCTACAATGAGCAGTTCTTC | CAITDSGFYNEQFF
- | TRBJ2-1 | - | TRBV10-1 | TGCGCCAGCAGTGAGTCTGACCGTGGGGGTGAGCAGTTCTTC | CASSESDRGGEQFF
- | TRBJ1-5 | TRBD1 | TRBV28 | TGTGCCAGCAGTGTAACAGGGGTGGATCAGCCCCAGCATTTT | CASSVTGVDQPQHF
- | TRBJ2-3 | TRBD1 | TRBV27 | TGTGCCAGCAGGACAGGGTGGAGAGATACGCAGTATTTT | CASRTGWRDTQYF
once | TRBJ2-5 | - | TRBV11-3 | TGTGCCAGCAGCTTAGAAGCGAACCCCCTAGAGACCCAGTACTTC | CASSLEANPLETQYF
- | TRBJ2-7 | TRBD1 | TRBV7-9 | TGTGCCAGCAGCTCCGACAGGGCTACCTCCTACGAGCAGTACTTC | CASSSDRATSYEQYF
- | TRBJ1-5 | - | TRBV10-3 | TGTGCCATCAGTGAGTCAGGGGGAGCTAATCAGCCCCAGCATTTT | CAISESGGANQPQHF
- | TRBJ1-5 | TRBD1 | TRBV4-1 | TGCGCCAGCAGCCAAGAGGAGACAGGGGGCAACGAGCCCCAGCATTTT | CASSQEETGGNEPQHF
- | TRBJ2-5 | - | TRBV15 | TGTGCCACCAGCGTAGCGGACAGAGAGGTGCGGGAGCAGTACTTC | CATSVADREVREQYF
- | TRBJ1-5 | - | TRBV19 | TGTGCCAGCATCGGACAGTTCAATCAGCCCCAGCATTTT | CASIGQFNQPQHF
- | TRBJ1-2 | - | TRBV11-2 | TGTGCCAGCACCCTTAGCGAGACCTGGCGTTACGATGGCTACACCTTC | CASTLSETWRYDGYTF
- | TRBJ2-1 | - | TRBV7-7 | TGTGCTAGCAGCTTAACGCCCACCTACAATGAGCAGTTCTTC | CASSLTPTYNEQFF
- | TRBJ1-1 | - | TRBV27 | TGTGCCAGCAGTACCTTGGGGCCCGACACTGAAGCTTTCTTT | CASSTLGPDTEAFF
once | TRBJ1-2 | TRBD1 | TRBV11-2 | TGTGCCAGCAGGTCAACAGGGGGCGGTGGCTACACCTTC | CASRSTGGGGYTF
- | TRBJ1-6 | - | TRBV2 | TGTGCCAGCAGTGAAGGAGCCGATTCACCCCTCCACTTT | CASSEGADSPLHF
- | TRBJ2-5 | - | TRBV11-2 | TGTGCCAGCAGCCTCCGGACGGGAGAGACCCAGTACTTC | CASSLRTGETQYF
- | TRBJ1-1 | - | TRBV20-1 | TGCAGTGCGATTTGGGGAGCTGAAGCTTTCTTT | CSAIWGAEAFF
- | TRBJ2-7 | - | TRBV19 | TGTGCCAGTAATTTTAGGGCAGGGGAATCCTACGAGCAGTACTTC | CASNFRAGESYEQYF
- | TRBJ2-1 | TRBD2 | TRBV5-5 | TGTGCCAGCAGCCTGACTAGCGGGAGGCTAGATGAGCAGTTCTTC | CASSLTSGRLDEQFF
- | TRBJ2-3 | TRBD2 | TRBV30 | TGTGCCTGGAGTACCGGGACTAGCGGGATTTCAGATACGCAGTATTTT | CAWSTGTSGISDTQYF
- | TRBJ2-1 | - | TRBV7-8 | TGTGCCAGCAGCTTGCACGCCCGCTCGGTATACAATGAGCAGTTCTTC | CASSLHARSVYNEQFF
- | TRBJ2-1 | - | TRBV4-3 | TGCGCCAGCAGCCCGTCGGCGGGGCACTACAATGAGCAGTTCTTC | CASSPSAGHYNEQFF
- | TRBJ1-5 | - | TRBV27 | TGTGCCAGCAGTTTATATGGGGGGGGCCATCAGCCCCAGCATTTT | CASSLYGGGHQPQHF
- | TRBJ2-7 | - | TRBV7-6 | TGTGCCAGCAGCTTAGACAGGGTCTCCTACGAGCAGTACTTC | CASSLDRVSYEQYF
- | TRBJ2-1 | - | TRBV10-3 | TGTGCCATCGGGAATACAGCTGAGCAGTTCTTC | CAIGNTAEQFF
- | TRBJ2-3 | - | TRBV19 | TGTGCCAGTAGTATGCAGTCAGATACGCAGTATTTT | CASSMQSDTQYF
- | TRBJ2-3 | - | TRBV5-1 | TGCGCCAGCAGCGGGGGCCTCACAGATACGCAGTATTTT | CASSGGLTDTQYF
- | TRBJ2-1 | - | TRBV11-2 | TGTGCCAGCAGCTGGACACCGGGAGATGAGCAGTTCTTC | CASSWTPGDEQFF
- | TRBJ1-1 | - | TRBV18 | TGTGCCAGCTCCCCGACAGGGAACACTGAAGCTTTCTTT | CASSPTGNTEAFF
- | TRBJ2-3 | TRBD2 | TRBV4-3 | TGCGCCAGCACCCAAGATGGTGGCGGGGGGGCAGATACGCAGTATTTT | CASTQDGGGGADTQYF
- | TRBJ2-7 | - | TRBV2 | TGTGCCAGCAGTCGTGACAACATAAAGACCTGGACGACGTTC | CASSRDNIKTWTTF
- | TRBJ2-6 | TRBD1 | TRBV6-1 | TGTGCCAGCAGTGAATCGGACAGGGCCCCTGGGGCCAACGTCCTGACTTTC | CASSESDRAPGANVLTF
- | TRBJ2-7 | - | TRBV5-1 | TGCGCCAGCAGCTTTGTTCCAGCGGACTCCTACGAGCAGTACTTC | CASSFVPADSYEQYF
once | TRBJ1-1 | - | TRBV5-4 | TGTGCCAGCAGCTTGGGAGCCGAGAACACTGAAGCTTTCTTT | CASSLGAENTEAFF
- | TRBJ1-3 | - | TRBV6-1 | TGTGCCAGCAGTGAAGCCCTAGCTGGAAACACCATATATTTT | CASSEALAGNTIYF
- | TRBJ1-2 | - | TRBV28 | TGTGCCAGCAGTTTTAAGGGGTATGGCTACACCTTC | CASSFKGYGYTF
medium-sized | TRBJ1-2 | TRBD1 | TRBV7-6 | TGTGCCAGCAGCTTAGGTCCCCCGGGACAGCTCTATGGCTACACCTTC | CASSLGPPGQLYGYTF
- | TRBJ2-1 | - | TRBV10-1 | TGCGCCAGCAGTGGACAGGTAGCCGGTGAGCAGTTCTTC | CASSGQVAGEQFF
- | TRBJ1-2 | - | TRBV30 | TGTGCCTGGAGTGTTTATTTGGTTGATGGCTACACCTTC | CAWSVYLVDGYTF
- | TRBJ2-1 | TRBD2 | TRBV19 | TGTGCCAGTAGTAAGGGACTAGCGGACAATGAGCAGTTCTTC | CASSKGLADNEQFF
- | TRBJ1-5 | - | TRBV19 | TGTGCCAGTAGTATTACGCGGCAGGGAAGCAATCAGCCCCAGCATTTT | CASSITRQGSNQPQHF
- | TRBJ1-4 | - | TRBV19 | TGTGCCAGTAGAGGAAGGGGTGAAAAACTGTTTTTT | CASRGRGEKLFF
once | TRBJ2-7 | TRBD1 | TRBV11-2 | TGTGCCAGCAGCTTAGAGAGAGACAGGGTAAAATACTTC | CASSLERDRVKYF
- | TRBJ1-1 | - | TRBV5-1 | TGCGCCAGCAGCCCCAGTCGGGCAGGCAAGAACACTGAAGCTTTCTTT | CASSPSRAGKNTEAFF
- | TRBJ2-7 | TRBD2 | TRBV6-5 | TGTGCCAGCAGTTACTCACTAGCGGGCCCCTACGAGCAGTACTTC | CASSYSLAGPYEQYF
- | TRBJ2-3 | TRBD2 | TRBV4-3 | TGCGCCAGCAGCCAAGATCTTAAGGGGACTAGCGTCACAGATACGCAGTATTTT | CASSQDLKGTSVTDTQYF
- | TRBJ1-5 | - | TRBV10-1 | TGCGCCAGCAGTGAGTCGAATCAGCCCCAGCATTTT | CASSESNQPQHF
- | TRBJ2-2 | - | TRBV10-2 | TGCGCCAGCAGTGCTAGGGGGTACACCGGGGAGCTGTTTTTT | CASSARGYTGELFF
once | TRBJ1-2 | - | TRBV5-4 | TGTGCCAGCAGCTTGGCCCCCTATGGCTACACCTTC | CASSLAPYGYTF
- | TRBJ2-7 | - | TRBV4-2 | TGTGCCAGCAGCCAAGAACCCCCCGGGAATAAACCCTACGAGCAGTACTTC | CASSQEPPGNKPYEQYF
- | TRBJ1-1 | - | TRBV9 | TGTGCCAGCAGCGTAGGGGCAGGGTTCGGGATTGAGACTGAAGCTTTCTTT | CASSVGAGFGIETEAFF
- | TRBJ2-7 | - | TRBV11-3 | TGTGCCAGCAGCTTAGATTTCTGGGGGACCAACTACGAGCAGTACTTC | CASSLDFWGTNYEQYF
- | TRBJ2-1 | - | TRBV28 | TGTGCGAGCACCACTGGGGGCCCCAACGAGATCTTC | CASTTGGPNEIF
- | TRBJ1-5 | - | TRBV18 | TGTGCCAGCTCACCAGGCGGCAATCAGCCCCAGCATTTT | CASSPGGNQPQHF
- | TRBJ2-1 | - | TRBV5-1 | TGCGCCAGCAGCTTCGTCCCTACTAGTGAGGTCTACAATGAGCAGTTCTTC | CASSFVPTSEVYNEQFF